The 30 T cell receptor beta chains presented below share a single source sample, sequenced in a study of blood T cells in healthy people across ages. Sample-barcoded 5' priming and a J-beta primer mix drove a second PCR of roughly 6 to 12 cycles. TCRdb re-called the 5' RACE reads through MiXCR, storing one row per CDR3 protein. There are around 650,000 distinct CDR3 sequences in the sample; about 30% occur only once, and 15% to 19% lies in the top ten. The sample comprised blood. These receptors were collected from a woman over 75 in good health.

This clonotype was counted at least ten times. The chain links TRBV6-1 to TRBJ2-1; D remains unclear. Germline assignment: CDR1 MNHNS and CDR2 SASEGT. V was cut by 7 bases and J by 9 bases, with 19 bases left in between. CDR3 length: 14 residues. CDR3 in amino acids: CASMQKGSPGEQFF. CDR3 nucleotide sequence: TGTGCCAGCATGCAAAAGGGCTCCCCCGGTGAGCAGTTCTTC.

The chain has TRBV4-3 and TRBJ2-2, with TRBD1 as a possible D gene (6 bases). V shed 0 bases and J shed 6 bases, with 20 bases lying between them. The CDR3 covers 18 residues. Germline assignment: CDR1 LGHNA and CDR2 YSLEER. The CDR3 DNA is TGCGCCAGCAGCCAAGATCAGGGTAACAGGGTTGGGGCCGGGGAGCTGTTTTTT. Translation: CASSQDQGNRVGAGELFF.

This clonotype has a handful of counts. The rearrangement uses TRBV18 and TRBJ2-3; a possible D gene is TRBD2 (7 bases). The V end was cut by 0 bases, the J end by 4 bases, with 17 bases between. Germline V gene sequence: CDR1 KGHSH, CDR2 LQKENI. The CDR3 is 17 amino acids. The CDR3 spells CASSPPMGGAAPDTQYF. CDR3 sequence (DNA): TGTGCCAGCTCACCACCGATGGGGGGGGCCGCCCCAGATACGCAGTATTTT.

The chain's CDR3 is CASSYPSGGGPGELFF. The CDR3 DNA reads TGTGCCAGCAGTTACCCTAGCGGGGGGGGTCCCGGGGAGCTGTTTTTT. The chain carries TRBV6-6 and TRBJ2-2, with 12 bases matching TRBD2. Germline-derived CDR1 and CDR2 are MNHNY and SVGAGI (reference sequence). The CDR3 runs 16 residues. After removal of 2 bases from V and 6 bases from J, the junction contained 4 bases not matched to a gene.

CDR3 loop: CASSIAGGSGELFF. The CDR3 DNA reads TGTGCCAGTAGTATAGCGGGGGGGTCCGGGGAGCTGTTTTTT. The V call is TRBV19, the J call TRBJ2-2; 8 nucleotides line up with TRBD2. V shed 1 base and J 6 bases; nucleotides not matched to a gene: 1. CDR1 LNHDA and CDR2 SQIVND come from the germline V gene (reference sequence). This CDR3 contains 14 residues. The variable domain in full, with the rest retrieved from reference TRBV19 and TRBJ2-2, is DGGITQSPKYLFRKEGQNVTLSCEQNLNHDAMYWYRQDPGQGLRLIYYSQIVNDFQKGDIAEGYSVSREKKESFPLTVTSAQKNPTAFYLCASSIAGGSGELFFGEGSRLTVL.

This clonotype appeared many times. The rearrangement joins TRBV7-8 to TRBJ2-7; possible D gene TRBD1, 7 bases. The CDR3 consists of 16 residues. Germline V gives CDR1 SGHVS, CDR2 FQNEAQ. The germline V and J ends were trimmed by 6 bases and 1 base, with 19 bases remaining between them. The DNA of the CDR3 is TGTGCCAGCAGTCCCCGGACAGGAGGGGTGTCCTACGAGCAGTACTTC. It is translated as CASSPRTGGVSYEQYF.

This clonotype was recorded at least ten times. The chain is built from TRBV2 and TRBJ2-7; TRBD1 matches 7 bases. The CDR3 has 15 amino acids. Germline V gene lookup returns CDR1 SNHLY and CDR2 FYNNEI. The junction had 16 bases not matched to a gene; V was cut back by 8 bases and J by 6 bases. The CDR3, as DNA: TGTGCCAGCGCCCTCCGTGCAGGGGGAATCGGCGAGCAGTACTTC. Protein product: CASALRAGGIGEQYF.

This clonotype was observed a handful of times. The chain couples TRBV19 to TRBJ2-2, with 7 bases that match TRBD2. The germline V gene has CDR1 LNHDA and CDR2 SQIVND (reference sequence). The CDR3 sequence is 15 residues long. The trim removed 5 bases at V and 5 bases at J, leaving 8 bases unmatched. The CDR3 reads CASSSDGGTTGELFF. The CDR3 region has the DNA TGTGCCAGTAGTTCGGACGGGGGGACGACCGGGGAGCTGTTTTTT. The full variable domain, its missing parts supplied by reference TRBV19 and TRBJ2-2, is DGGITQSPKYLFRKEGQNVTLSCEQNLNHDAMYWYRQDPGQGLRLIYYSQIVNDFQKGDIAEGYSVSREKKESFPLTVTSAQKNPTAFYLCASSSDGGTTGELFFGEGSRLTVL.

Many counts were recorded for this clonotype. The chain employs TRBV20-1 and TRBJ2-5, with 9 bases fitting TRBD2. Germline lookup yields CDR1 DFQATT and CDR2 SNEGSKA (reference sequence). With 6 bases clipped from V and 5 bases from J, the junction kept 13 bases outside the gene matches. The CDR3 sequence is 15 residues long. The CDR3 DNA sequence: TGCAGTGCCCCAGGGCGGCTAGCGGGGACGGAGACCCAGTACTTC. Translated, it gives CSAPGRLAGTETQYF.

At least ten counts were recorded for this clonotype. The J gene is TRBJ2-3, the V gene TRBV20-1, with D tentatively TRBD2 (6 bases). CDR1 is DFQATT, CDR2 SNEGSKA, per germline (reference sequence). Trimming removed 4 bases from V and 3 bases from J, with 23 bases in between. The CDR3 runs 17 residues. CDR3 bases: TGCAGTGCTACCGACAATGGTGGGACCGCGGGGACAGATACGCAGTATTTT. It encodes CSATDNGGTAGTDTQYF.

This clonotype was picked up a small number of times. CDR3 nucleotides: TGTGCCAGCAGCTTCGGTCTGACAGATACGCAGTATTTT. Residues: CASSFGLTDTQYF. The gene calls are TRBV7-2 and TRBJ2-3; D is unresolved. The CDR3 is made up of 13 amino acids. Trimming cost V 3 bases and J 3 bases, with 7 bases left between them. Germline CDR1 is SGHTA and CDR2 is FQGNSA.

This clonotype turned up a few times. This chain links TRBV13 with TRBJ1-2; TRBD1 is a possible D gene (6 bases). With 1 base removed from V and 7 bases from J, the gap between germline ends came to 13 bases. In germline, CDR1 is PRHDT, CDR2 FYEKMQ (reference sequence). CDR3 length: 14 residues. The CDR3 region has the DNA TGTGCCAGCAGCTTAGTCTCAGGGGCGCGTGGCTACACCTTC. It codes for CASSLVSGARGYTF.

The gene calls are TRBV20-1 and TRBJ1-4; possibly TRBD1 for D (6 bases). The V end lost 5 bases, the J end lost 4 bases, and 11 bases lay between the germline ends. This CDR3 is 13 amino acids long. In germline, CDR1 is DFQATT, CDR2 SNEGSKA (reference sequence). The CDR3 DNA reads as TGCAGTGCTGTAGGACAGCTTAATGAAAAACTGTTTTTT. Residues: CSAVGQLNEKLFF.

This clonotype was detected many times. The genes are TRBV6-5 and TRBJ1-4; TRBD1 might be the D (5 bases). Germline CDR1 MNHEY, CDR2 SVGAGI. The CDR3 sequence is 14 residues long. Between the trimmed V and J ends, which lost 2 bases and 8 bases, there was a span of 12 bases. CDR3 residues: CASSYLGRDEKLFF. CDR3 DNA sequence: TGTGCCAGCAGTTACCTCGGACGGGACGAAAAACTGTTTTTT.

The V gene is TRBV10-1, the J gene TRBJ2-3; D not certain. The CDR3 sequence is 15 residues long. Germline CDR1 and CDR2: WNHNN and SYGVQD (reference sequence). V lost 2 bases and J 0 bases, leaving 9 bases between the germline ends. CDR3 residues: CASSEGSISTDTQYF. CDR3 nucleotide sequence: TGCGCCAGCAGTGAGGGCTCGATCAGCACAGATACGCAGTATTTT.

The chain uses TRBV5-1 and TRBJ2-2; TRBD1 agrees at 7 bases. Germline V gives CDR1 SGHRS, CDR2 YFSETQ. The V gene end was trimmed by 3 bases and the J gene end by 4 bases; junction bases not matched to a gene: 6. The CDR3 covers 15 residues. CDR3 sequence: CASSYRQGGTGELFF. As DNA, the CDR3 is TGCGCCAGCAGCTATCGACAGGGCGGCACCGGGGAGCTGTTTTTT.

The chain is built from TRBV20-1 and TRBJ2-3; the D gene is possibly TRBD2 (6 bases). The CDR3 contains 14 residues. The germline V gene encodes CDR1 DFQATT and CDR2 SNEGSKA (reference sequence). The CDR3 protein is CSPTPAGIRDTQYF. The CDR3 DNA follows: TGCAGCCCTACCCCCGCGGGGATCCGAGATACGCAGTATTTT.

This clonotype has a count of ten or more. V gene TRBV29-1 combines with J gene TRBJ2-1; 9 bases map to TRBD1. This CDR3 has 14 residues. Germline CDR1 SQVTM, CDR2 ANQGSEA. The V segment lost 6 bases and the J segment 2 bases; nucleotides outside the gene matches: 5. The CDR3 sequence: CSVADRGAYNEQFF. Written as DNA, the CDR3 is TGCAGCGTGGCGGACAGGGGAGCCTACAATGAGCAGTTCTTC.

The table lists this clonotype with a few counts. The CDR3 DNA reads as TGTGCCAGCAGGCTAGCGTACAGCTCCTACAATGAGCAGTTCTTC. Translated: CASRLAYSSYNEQFF. The V and J genes are TRBV6-2 or TRBV6-3 and TRBJ2-1; maybe TRBD2 (6 bases). There are 15 residues in the CDR3. CDR1 is MNHEY, CDR2 SVGEGT, per germline. V lost 6 bases and J 0 bases, leaving 12 bases between the germline ends.

On this clonotype: A clone one base away is much larger, so this may be a read error. The chain uses TRBV10-3 and TRBJ1-6, with 10 bases aligning to TRBD1. Germline assignment: CDR1 ENHRY and CDR2 SYGVKD. The CDR3 consists of 14 residues. The ends lost 6 bases at V and 10 bases at J; junction bases unmatched: 6. The DNA of the CDR3 is TGTGCCATCAGCGGGACAGGGGAACCATCACCCCTCCACTTT. It yields the protein CAISGTGEPSPLHF.

This clonotype has ten or more counts. The genes are TRBV7-2 and TRBJ2-7; 8 bases are a match to TRBD1. Germline values: CDR1 SGHTA, CDR2 FQGNSA. The CDR3 totals 14 residues. V trimming: 5 bases; J trimming: 5 bases; junction bases outside the gene matches: 8. The CDR3 DNA reads TGTGCCAGCAGCCCTTGGACAGGGTTCGACGAGCAGTACTTC. It is translated as CASSPWTGFDEQYF.

This clonotype has at least ten counts. The chain couples TRBV6-2 or TRBV6-3 to TRBJ2-7; TRBD2 aligns across 7 bases. Looked up from germline, CDR1 is MNHEY and CDR2 is SVGEGT. This CDR3 has 16 residues. The junction had 16 bases not matched to a gene; V was cut back by 5 bases and J by 6 bases. The DNA for the CDR3 is TGTGCCAGCAGTCAATCTACGGGCGGGGGAGGAGGCGAGCAGTACTTC. It specifies CASSQSTGGGGGEQYF.

This clonotype was counted ten times or more. This chain connects TRBV27 to TRBJ2-7; the D gene is possibly TRBD2 (5 bases). Trimming took off 5 bases at V and 0 bases at J, with 17 bases between the two ends. Germline V gives CDR1 MNHEY, CDR2 SMNVEV (reference sequence). The CDR3 is 16 residues long. The CDR3 DNA follows: TGTGCCAGCAGTCCATTGGCGGGCGGGCGCTCCTACGAGCAGTACTTC. Amino acid sequence: CASSPLAGGRSYEQYF.

This clonotype has ten or more counts. This chain links TRBV12-3 or TRBV12-4 with TRBJ2-1; D tentatively reads TRBD1 or TRBD2 (6 bases each). Trimming took off 3 bases at V and 1 base at J, with 10 bases between the two ends. The CDR3 consists of 15 residues. In nucleotides, the CDR3 is TGTGCCAGCAGTTTGGGGGGCTTGTCCTACAATGAGCAGTTCTTC. Translated: CASSLGGLSYNEQFF.

The V and J genes are TRBV12-3 or TRBV12-4 and TRBJ2-1; weak D call: TRBD1 (5 bases). Trimming shortened V by 3 bases and J by 13 bases, and 16 bases separated the two germline ends. This CDR3 has 13 residues. Here the CDR3 DNA reads TGTGCCAGCAGTTTTTTCTTAGGGGATCCTCAGTTCTTC. It codes for CASSFFLGDPQFF.

In its sample, this clonotype was seen a few times. The rearrangement uses TRBV6-1 and TRBJ1-2, with 8 bases lining up with TRBD1. CDR1 and CDR2 from the germline V gene are MNHNS and SASEGT. This CDR3 comprises 15 residues. V was clipped by 4 bases and J by 6 bases; unmatched bases: 10. CDR3 bases: TGTGCCAGCAGTGTGGTAGGGGCAGGGGGCGATGGCTACACCTTC. Amino acid sequence: CASSVVGAGGDGYTF.

This clonotype occurred many times. The J gene is TRBJ2-1, the V gene TRBV7-2, with 8 nucleotides matching TRBD2. This CDR3 has 14 amino acids. The V and J ends lost 4 bases and 2 bases, in that order; junction bases with no gene match: 1. Germline V lookup: CDR1 SGHTA, CDR2 FQGNSA. CDR3 sequence reads: CASSSGLAYNEQFF. The CDR3 nucleotides read TGTGCCAGCAGCTCGGGACTAGCCTACAATGAGCAGTTCTTC.

V usage is TRBV4-3 and J usage is TRBJ2-7; 11 positions match TRBD2. The germline V gene encodes CDR1 LGHNA and CDR2 YSLEER. V was pared by 1 base and J by 2 bases, with 10 bases of the junction left unmatched. The CDR3 consists of 18 residues. CDR3 bases: TGCGCCAGCAGCCAAGCCCTAGCGGGAGGCCACCGCGCCTACGAGCAGTACTTC. Residues: CASSQALAGGHRAYEQYF.

A few counts support this clonotype. Since a much larger clone is just one base distant, this may be a read error. The rearrangement uses TRBV4-2 and TRBJ2-5, with D tentatively TRBD1 (5 bases). This CDR3 has 12 residues. Trimming pared 4 bases from V and 13 bases from J, leaving 16 bases between. Germline lookup yields CDR1 LGHNA and CDR2 YNFKEQ. The CDR3 reads CASSPADNERYF. The CDR3 DNA reads TGTGCCAGCAGCCCCGCGGACAATGAGCGGTACTTC.

The chain links TRBV20-1 to TRBJ1-4; 10 bases are a match to TRBD1. The CDR3 covers 18 residues. Germline-derived CDR1 and CDR2 are DFQATT and SNEGSKA (reference sequence). V shed 1 base, J shed 4 bases, and the junction held 12 bases outside the gene matches. The CDR3 DNA reads TGCAGTGCTAGAGCGGACAGGGGGAGAGGGATAGGTAATGAAAAACTGTTTTTT. Translation: CSARADRGRGIGNEKLFF.